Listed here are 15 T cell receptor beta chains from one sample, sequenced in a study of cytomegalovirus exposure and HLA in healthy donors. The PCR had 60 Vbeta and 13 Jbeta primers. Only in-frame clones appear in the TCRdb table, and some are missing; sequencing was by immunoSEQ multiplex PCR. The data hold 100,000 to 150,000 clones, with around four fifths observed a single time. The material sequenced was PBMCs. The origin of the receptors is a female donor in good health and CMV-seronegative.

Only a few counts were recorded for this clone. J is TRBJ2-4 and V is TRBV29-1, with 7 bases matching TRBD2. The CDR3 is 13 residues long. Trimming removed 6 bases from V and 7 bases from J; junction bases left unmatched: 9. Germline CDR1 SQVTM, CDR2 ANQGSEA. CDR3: CSVSSGTINIQYF. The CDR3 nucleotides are TGCAGCGTGTCCTCCGGGACTATCAACATTCAGTACTTC.

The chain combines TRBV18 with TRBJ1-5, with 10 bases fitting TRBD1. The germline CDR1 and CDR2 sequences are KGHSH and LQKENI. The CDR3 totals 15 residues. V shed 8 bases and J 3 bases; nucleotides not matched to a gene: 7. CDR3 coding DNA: TGTGCCAGCGTCGGACAGGGGGGGGTCAATCAGCCCCAGCATTTT. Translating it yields CASVGQGGVNQPQHF. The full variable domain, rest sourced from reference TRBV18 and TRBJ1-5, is NAGVMQNPRHLVRRRGQEARLRCSPMKGHSHVYWYRQLPEEGLKFMVYLQKENIIDESGMPKERFSAEFPKEGPSILRIQQVVRGDSAAYFCASVGQGGVNQPQHFGDGTRLSIL.

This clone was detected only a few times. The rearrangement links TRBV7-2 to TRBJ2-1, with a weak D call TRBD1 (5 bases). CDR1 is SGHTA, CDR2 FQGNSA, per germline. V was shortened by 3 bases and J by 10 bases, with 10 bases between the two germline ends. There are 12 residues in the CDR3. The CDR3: CASSFDSREQFF. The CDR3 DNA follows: TGTGCCAGCAGCTTCGACAGTCGCGAGCAGTTCTTC.

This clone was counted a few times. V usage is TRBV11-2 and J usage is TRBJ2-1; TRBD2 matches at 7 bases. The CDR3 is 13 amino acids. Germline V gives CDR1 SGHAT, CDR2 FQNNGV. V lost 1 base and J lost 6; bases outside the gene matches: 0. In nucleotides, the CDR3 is TGTGCCAGCAGCTTAGGGACTAGCAATGAGCAGTTCTTC. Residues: CASSLGTSNEQFF.

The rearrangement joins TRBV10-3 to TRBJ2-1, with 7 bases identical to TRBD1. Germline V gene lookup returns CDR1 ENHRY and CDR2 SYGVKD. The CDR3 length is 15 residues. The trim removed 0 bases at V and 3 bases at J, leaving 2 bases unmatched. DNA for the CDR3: TGTGCCATCAGTGAGTCCCGGGACAGCTACAATGAGCAGTTCTTC. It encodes CAISESRDSYNEQFF.

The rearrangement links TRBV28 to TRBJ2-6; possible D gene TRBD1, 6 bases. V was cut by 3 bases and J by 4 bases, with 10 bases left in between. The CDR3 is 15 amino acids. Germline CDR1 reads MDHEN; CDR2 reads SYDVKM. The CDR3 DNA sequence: TGTGCCAGCAGTTTTCCAGGGGACGGGGCCAACGTCCTGACTTTC. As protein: CASSFPGDGANVLTF.

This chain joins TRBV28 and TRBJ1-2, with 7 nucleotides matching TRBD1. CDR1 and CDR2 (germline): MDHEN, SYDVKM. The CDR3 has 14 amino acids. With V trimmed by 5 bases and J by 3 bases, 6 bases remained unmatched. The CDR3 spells CASSPAGQDYGYTF. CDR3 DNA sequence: TGTGCCAGCAGTCCAGCAGGACAGGACTATGGCTACACCTTC.

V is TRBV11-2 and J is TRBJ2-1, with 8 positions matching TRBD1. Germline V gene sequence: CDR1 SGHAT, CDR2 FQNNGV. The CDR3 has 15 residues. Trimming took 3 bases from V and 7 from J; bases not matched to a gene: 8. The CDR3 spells CASSFGTGPFNEQFF. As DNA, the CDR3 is TGTGCCAGCAGCTTTGGGACAGGTCCATTTAATGAGCAGTTCTTC.

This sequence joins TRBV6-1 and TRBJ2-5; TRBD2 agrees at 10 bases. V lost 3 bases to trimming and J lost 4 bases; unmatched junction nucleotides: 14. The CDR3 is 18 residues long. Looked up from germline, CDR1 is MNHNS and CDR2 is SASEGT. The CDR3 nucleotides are TGTGCCAGCAGTGAGCACTTCCCGCCTAGCGGGAGTGGAGAGACCCAGTACTTC. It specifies CASSEHFPPSGSGETQYF.

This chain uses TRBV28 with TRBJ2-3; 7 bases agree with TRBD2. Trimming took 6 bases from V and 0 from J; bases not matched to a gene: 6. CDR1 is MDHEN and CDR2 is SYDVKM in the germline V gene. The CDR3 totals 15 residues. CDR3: CASRPSGKSTDTQYF. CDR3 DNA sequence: TGTGCCAGCAGACCCAGCGGGAAGAGCACAGATACGCAGTATTTT.

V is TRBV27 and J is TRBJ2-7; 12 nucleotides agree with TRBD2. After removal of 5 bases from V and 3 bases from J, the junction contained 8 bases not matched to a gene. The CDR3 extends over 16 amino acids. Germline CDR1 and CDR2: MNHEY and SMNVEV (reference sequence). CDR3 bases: TGTGCCAGCAGTAGGGGACTAGCGGGCAGGGGCTACGAGCAGTACTTC. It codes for CASSRGLAGRGYEQYF.

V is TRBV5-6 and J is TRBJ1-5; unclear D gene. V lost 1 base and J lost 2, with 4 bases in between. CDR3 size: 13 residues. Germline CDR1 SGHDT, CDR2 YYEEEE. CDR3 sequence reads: CASSLHGNQPQHF. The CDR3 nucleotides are TGTGCCAGCAGCTTGCATGGCAATCAGCCCCAGCATTTT. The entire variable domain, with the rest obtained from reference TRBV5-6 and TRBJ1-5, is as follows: DAGVTQSPTHLIKTRGQQVTLRCSPKSGHDTVSWYQQALGQGPQFIFQYYEEEERQRGNFPDRFSGHQFPNYSSELNVNALLLGDSALYLCASSLHGNQPQHFGDGTRLSIL.

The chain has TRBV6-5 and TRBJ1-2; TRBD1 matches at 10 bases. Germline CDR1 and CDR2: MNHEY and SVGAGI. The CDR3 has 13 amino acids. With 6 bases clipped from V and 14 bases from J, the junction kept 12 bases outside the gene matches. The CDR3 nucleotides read TGTGCCAGCAGGGATCCGGGACAGGGGCAGGAAACCTTC. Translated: CASRDPGQGQETF.

CDR3 residues: CATSVHRGNNQPQHF. DNA of the CDR3: TGTGCCACCAGCGTCCACAGGGGCAACAATCAGCCCCAGCATTTT. The rearrangement joins TRBV15 to TRBJ1-5, with 7 positions matching TRBD1. The CDR3 is made up of 15 amino acids. Germline values: CDR1 LNHNV, CDR2 YYDKDF (reference sequence). Germline trimming cut 5 bases from V and 3 bases from J; bases unmatched to any gene: 7.

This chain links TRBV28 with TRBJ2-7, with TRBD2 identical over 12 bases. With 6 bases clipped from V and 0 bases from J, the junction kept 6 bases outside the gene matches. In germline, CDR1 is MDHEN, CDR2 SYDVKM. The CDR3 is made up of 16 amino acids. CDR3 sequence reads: CASRRGLAGASYEQYF. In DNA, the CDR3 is TGTGCCAGCAGGAGGGGACTAGCGGGCGCCTCCTACGAGCAGTACTTC.